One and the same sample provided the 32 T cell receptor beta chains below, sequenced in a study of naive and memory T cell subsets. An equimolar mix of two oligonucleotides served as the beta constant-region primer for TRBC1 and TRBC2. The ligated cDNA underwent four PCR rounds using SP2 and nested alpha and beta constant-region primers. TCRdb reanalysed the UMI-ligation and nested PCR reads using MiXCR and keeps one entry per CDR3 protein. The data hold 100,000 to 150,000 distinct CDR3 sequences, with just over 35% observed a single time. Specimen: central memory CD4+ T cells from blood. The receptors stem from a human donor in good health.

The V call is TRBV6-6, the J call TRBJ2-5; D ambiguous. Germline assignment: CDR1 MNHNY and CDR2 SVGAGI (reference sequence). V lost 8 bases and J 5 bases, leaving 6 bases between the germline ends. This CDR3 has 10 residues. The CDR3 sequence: CASGAETQYF. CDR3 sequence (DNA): TGTGCCAGCGGTGCCGAGACCCAGTACTTC.

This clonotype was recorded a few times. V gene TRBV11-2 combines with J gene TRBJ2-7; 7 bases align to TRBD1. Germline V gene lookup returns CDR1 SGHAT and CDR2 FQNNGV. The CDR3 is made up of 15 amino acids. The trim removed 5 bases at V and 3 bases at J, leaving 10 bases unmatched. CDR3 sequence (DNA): TGTGCCAGCAGCGAAGCCGGGACAGTCTACTACGAGCAGTACTTC. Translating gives CASSEAGTVYYEQYF.

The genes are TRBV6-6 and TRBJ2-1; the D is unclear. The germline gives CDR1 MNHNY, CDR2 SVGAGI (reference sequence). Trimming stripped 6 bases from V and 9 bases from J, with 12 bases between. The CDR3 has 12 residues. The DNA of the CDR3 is TGTGCCAGCAGCACTATAGTTGCTGAGCAGTTCTTC. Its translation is CASSTIVAEQFF.

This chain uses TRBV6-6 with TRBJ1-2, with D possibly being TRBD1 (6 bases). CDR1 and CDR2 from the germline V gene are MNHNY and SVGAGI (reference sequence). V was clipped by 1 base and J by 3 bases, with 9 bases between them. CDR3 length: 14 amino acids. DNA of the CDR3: TGTGCCAGCAGTTACTTAACAGGGTACTATGGCTACACCTTC. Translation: CASSYLTGYYGYTF.

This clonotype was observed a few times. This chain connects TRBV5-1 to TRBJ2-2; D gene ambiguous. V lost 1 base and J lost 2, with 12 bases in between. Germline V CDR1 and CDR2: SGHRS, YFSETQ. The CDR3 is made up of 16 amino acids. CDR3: CASSLTANPNTGELFF. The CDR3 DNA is TGCGCCAGCAGCTTGACGGCGAACCCCAACACCGGGGAGCTGTTTTTT.

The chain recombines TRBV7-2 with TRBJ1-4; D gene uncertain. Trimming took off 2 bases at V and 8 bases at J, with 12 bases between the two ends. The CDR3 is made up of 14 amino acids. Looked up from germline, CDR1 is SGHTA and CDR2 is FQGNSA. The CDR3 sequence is CASSLSQGREKLFF. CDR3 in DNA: TGTGCCAGCAGCTTAAGTCAAGGGAGAGAAAAACTGTTTTTT.

CDR3 sequence reads: CASSHKTGLNQPQHF. As DNA, the CDR3 is TGTGCCAGCAGCCATAAGACAGGGCTCAATCAGCCCCAGCATTTT. The V and J genes are TRBV28 and TRBJ1-5; 7 nucleotides match TRBD1. The trim removed 6 bases at V and 3 bases at J, leaving 8 bases unmatched. Germline CDR1 is MDHEN and CDR2 is SYDVKM. The CDR3 loop spans 15 amino acids.

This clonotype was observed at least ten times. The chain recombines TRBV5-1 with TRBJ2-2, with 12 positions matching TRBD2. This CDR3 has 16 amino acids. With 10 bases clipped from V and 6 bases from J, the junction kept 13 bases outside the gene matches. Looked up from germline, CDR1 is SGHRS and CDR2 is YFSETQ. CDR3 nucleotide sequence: TGCGCCTCAGGCGGACGAGGGACTAGCGGGTCCGGGGAGCTGTTTTTT. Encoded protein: CASGGRGTSGSGELFF.

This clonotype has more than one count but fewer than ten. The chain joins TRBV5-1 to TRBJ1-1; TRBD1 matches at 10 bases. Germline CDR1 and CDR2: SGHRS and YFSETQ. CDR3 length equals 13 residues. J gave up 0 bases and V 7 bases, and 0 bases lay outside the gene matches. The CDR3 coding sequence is TGCGCCAGCGGGACAGGGGTGAACACTGAAGCTTTCTTT. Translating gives CASGTGVNTEAFF. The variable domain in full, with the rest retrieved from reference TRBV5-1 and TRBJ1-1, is KAGVTQTPRYLIKTRGQQVTLSCSPISGHRSVSWYQQTPGQGLQFLFEYFSETQRNKGNFPGRFSGRQFSNSRSEMNVSTLELGDSALYLCASGTGVNTEAFFGQGTRLTVV.

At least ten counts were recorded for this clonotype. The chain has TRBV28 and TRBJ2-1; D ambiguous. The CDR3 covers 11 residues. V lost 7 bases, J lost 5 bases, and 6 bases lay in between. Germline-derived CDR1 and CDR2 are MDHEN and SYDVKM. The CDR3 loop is CASKGNNEQFF. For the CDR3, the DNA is TGTGCCAGCAAAGGTAACAATGAGCAGTTCTTC. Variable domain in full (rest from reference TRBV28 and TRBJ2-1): DVKVTQSSRYLVKRTGEKVFLECVQDMDHENMFWYRQDPGLGLRLIYFSYDVKMKEKGDIPEGYSVSREKKERFSLILESASTNQTSMYLCASKGNNEQFFGPGTRLTVL.

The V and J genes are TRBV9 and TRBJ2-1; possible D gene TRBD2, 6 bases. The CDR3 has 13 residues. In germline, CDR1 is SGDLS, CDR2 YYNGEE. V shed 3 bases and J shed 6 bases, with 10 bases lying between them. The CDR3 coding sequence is TGTGCCAGCAGCGGCGGGACCCTCAATGAGCAGTTCTTC. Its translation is CASSGGTLNEQFF.

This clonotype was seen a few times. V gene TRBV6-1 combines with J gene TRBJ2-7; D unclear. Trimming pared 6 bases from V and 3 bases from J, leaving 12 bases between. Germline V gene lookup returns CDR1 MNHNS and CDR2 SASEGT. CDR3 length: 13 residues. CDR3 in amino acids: CASSVTRSYEQYF. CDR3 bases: TGTGCCAGCAGCGTTACAAGGAGCTACGAGCAGTACTTC.

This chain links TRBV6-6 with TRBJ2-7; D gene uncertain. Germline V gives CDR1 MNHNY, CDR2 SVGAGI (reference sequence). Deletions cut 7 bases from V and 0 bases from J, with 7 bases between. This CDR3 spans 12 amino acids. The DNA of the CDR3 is TGTGCCAGCATCGACAACTCCTACGAGCAGTACTTC. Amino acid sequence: CASIDNSYEQYF.

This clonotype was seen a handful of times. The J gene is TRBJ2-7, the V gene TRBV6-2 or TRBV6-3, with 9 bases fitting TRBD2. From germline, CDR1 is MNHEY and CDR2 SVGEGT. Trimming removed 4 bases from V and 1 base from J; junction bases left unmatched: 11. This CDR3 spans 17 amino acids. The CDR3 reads CASSSRSGRSLSYEQYF. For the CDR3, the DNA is TGTGCCAGCAGTTCTCGGAGCGGGAGGTCCCTTTCCTACGAGCAGTACTTC.

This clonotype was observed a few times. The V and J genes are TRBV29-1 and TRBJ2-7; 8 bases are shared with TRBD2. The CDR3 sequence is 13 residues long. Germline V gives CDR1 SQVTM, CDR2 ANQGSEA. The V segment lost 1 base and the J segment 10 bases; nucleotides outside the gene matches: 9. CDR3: CSVEAAAGVPQYF. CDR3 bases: TGCAGCGTTGAAGCCGCAGCGGGAGTACCCCAGTACTTC.

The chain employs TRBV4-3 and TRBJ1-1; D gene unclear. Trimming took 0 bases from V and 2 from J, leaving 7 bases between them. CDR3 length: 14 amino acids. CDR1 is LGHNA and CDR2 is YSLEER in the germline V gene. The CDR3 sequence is CASSQDRRNTEAFF. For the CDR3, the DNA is TGCGCCAGCAGCCAAGATCGACGAAACACTGAAGCTTTCTTT.

The CDR3 nucleotides read TGCGCCAGCAGCCCTGACGCAAACTCCTACGAGCAGTACTTC. Translation gives CASSPDANSYEQYF. The chain carries TRBV5-1 and TRBJ2-7; D gene unclear. V gave up 4 bases and J gave up 0 bases, with 11 bases separating them. CDR1 is SGHRS and CDR2 is YFSETQ in the germline V gene. This CDR3 is built from 14 residues. The full variable domain, completed using reference TRBV5-1 and TRBJ2-7, is KAGVTQTPRYLIKTRGQQVTLSCSPISGHRSVSWYQQTPGQGLQFLFEYFSETQRNKGNFPGRFSGRQFSNSRSEMNVSTLELGDSALYLCASSPDANSYEQYFGPGTRLTVT.

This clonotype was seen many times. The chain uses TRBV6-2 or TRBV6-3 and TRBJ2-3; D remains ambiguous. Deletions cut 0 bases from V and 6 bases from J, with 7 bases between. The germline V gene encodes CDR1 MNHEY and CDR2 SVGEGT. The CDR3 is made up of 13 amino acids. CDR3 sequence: CASSYSGVDTQYF. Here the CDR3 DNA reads TGTGCCAGCAGTTACTCCGGAGTGGATACGCAGTATTTT.

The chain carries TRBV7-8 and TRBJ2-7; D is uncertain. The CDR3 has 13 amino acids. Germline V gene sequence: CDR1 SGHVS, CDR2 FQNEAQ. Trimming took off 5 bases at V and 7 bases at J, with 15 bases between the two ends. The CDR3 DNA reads TGTGCCAGCAGCCTAGAAAGATTGGGGGAGCAGTACTTC. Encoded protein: CASSLERLGEQYF.

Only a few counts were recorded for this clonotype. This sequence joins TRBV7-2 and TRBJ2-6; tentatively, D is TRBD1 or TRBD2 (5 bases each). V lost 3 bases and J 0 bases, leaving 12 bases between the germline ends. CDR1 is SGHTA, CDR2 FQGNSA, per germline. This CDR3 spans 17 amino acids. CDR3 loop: CASSFGTFPSGANVLTF. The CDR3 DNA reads TGTGCCAGCAGCTTCGGGACCTTCCCCTCTGGGGCCAACGTCCTGACTTTC.

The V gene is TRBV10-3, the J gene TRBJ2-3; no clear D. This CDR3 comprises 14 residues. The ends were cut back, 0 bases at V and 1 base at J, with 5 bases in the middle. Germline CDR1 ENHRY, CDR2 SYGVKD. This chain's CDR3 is CAISESGGTDTQYF. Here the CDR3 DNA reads TGTGCCATCAGTGAGTCGGGCGGCACAGATACGCAGTATTTT.

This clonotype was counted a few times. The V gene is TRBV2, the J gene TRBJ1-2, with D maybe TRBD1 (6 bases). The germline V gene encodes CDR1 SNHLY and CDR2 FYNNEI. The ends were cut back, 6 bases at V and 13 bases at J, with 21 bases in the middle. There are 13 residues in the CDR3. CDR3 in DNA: TGTGCCAGCAGGAGGGACTCACAGGGACTTGCCACCTTC. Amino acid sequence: CASRRDSQGLATF. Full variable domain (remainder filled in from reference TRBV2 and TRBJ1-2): EPEVTQTPSHQVTQMGQEVILRCVPISNHLYFYWYRQILGQKVEFLVSFYNNEISEKSEIFDDQFSVERPDGSNFTLKIRSTKLEDSAMYFCASRRDSQGLATFGSGTRLTVV.

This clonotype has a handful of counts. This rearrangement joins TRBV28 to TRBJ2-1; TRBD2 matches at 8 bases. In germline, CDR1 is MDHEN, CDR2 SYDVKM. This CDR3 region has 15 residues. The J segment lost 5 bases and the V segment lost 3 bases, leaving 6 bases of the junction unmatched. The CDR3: CASSFTGGPNNEQFF. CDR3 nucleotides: TGTGCCAGCAGTTTTACGGGAGGGCCTAACAATGAGCAGTTCTTC.

CDR3 protein: CSLFLVDRGSDTQYF. DNA for the CDR3: TGCAGTCTTTTCTTGGTGGACAGGGGATCAGATACGCAGTATTTT. This rearrangement joins TRBV20-1 to TRBJ2-3; 9 bases fit TRBD1. Germline CDR1 reads DFQATT; CDR2 reads SNEGSKA (reference sequence). V dropped 8 bases and J dropped 4; count of bases not matched to a gene: 13. The CDR3 is made up of 15 amino acids.

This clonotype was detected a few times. CDR3 nucleotide sequence: TGTGCCAGCAGCTTACAGGATAGCACAGATACGCAGTATTTT. This sequence encodes CASSLQDSTDTQYF. The chain is built from TRBV7-2 and TRBJ2-3, with unresolved D. The CDR3 loop spans 14 amino acids. Germline CDR1 and CDR2: SGHTA and FQGNSA. Trimming took off 2 bases at V and 0 bases at J, with 6 bases between the two ends.

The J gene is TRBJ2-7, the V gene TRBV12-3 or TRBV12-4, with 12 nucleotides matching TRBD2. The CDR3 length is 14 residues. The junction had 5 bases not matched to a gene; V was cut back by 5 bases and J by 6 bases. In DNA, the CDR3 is TGTGCCAGCAGTAGACTAGCGGGAGCTAGCGAGCAGTACTTC. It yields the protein CASSRLAGASEQYF.

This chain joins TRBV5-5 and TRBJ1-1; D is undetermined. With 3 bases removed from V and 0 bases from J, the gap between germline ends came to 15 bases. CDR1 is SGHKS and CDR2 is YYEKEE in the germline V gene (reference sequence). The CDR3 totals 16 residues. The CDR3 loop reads CASSSHAGGVNTEAFF. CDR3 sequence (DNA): TGTGCCAGCAGCTCACACGCGGGCGGGGTGAACACTGAAGCTTTCTTT.

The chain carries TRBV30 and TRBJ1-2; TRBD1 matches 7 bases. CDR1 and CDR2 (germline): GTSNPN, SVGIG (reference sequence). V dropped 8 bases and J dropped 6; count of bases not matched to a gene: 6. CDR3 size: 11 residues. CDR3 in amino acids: CALQGENGYTF. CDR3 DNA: TGTGCCCTCCAGGGGGAAAATGGCTACACCTTC.

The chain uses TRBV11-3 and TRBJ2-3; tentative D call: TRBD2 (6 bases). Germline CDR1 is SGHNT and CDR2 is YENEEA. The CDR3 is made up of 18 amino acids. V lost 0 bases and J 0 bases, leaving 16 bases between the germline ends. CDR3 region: CASSLDSFAGQSTDTQYF. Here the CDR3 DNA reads TGTGCCAGCAGCTTAGATAGCTTCGCGGGGCAAAGCACAGATACGCAGTATTTT.

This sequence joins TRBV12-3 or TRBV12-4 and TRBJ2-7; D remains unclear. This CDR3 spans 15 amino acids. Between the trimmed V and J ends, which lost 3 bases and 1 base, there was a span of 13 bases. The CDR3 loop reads CASSFWAAISYEQYF. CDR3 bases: TGTGCCAGCAGTTTTTGGGCCGCCATATCCTACGAGCAGTACTTC.

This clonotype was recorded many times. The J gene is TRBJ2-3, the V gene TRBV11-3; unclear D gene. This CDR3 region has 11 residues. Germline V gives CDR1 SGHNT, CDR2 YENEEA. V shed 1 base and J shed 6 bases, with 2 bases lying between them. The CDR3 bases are TGTGCCAGCAGCTTAGGGGATACGCAGTATTTT. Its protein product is CASSLGDTQYF. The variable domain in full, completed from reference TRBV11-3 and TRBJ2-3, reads EAGVVQSPRYKIIEKKQPVAFWCNPISGHNTLYWYLQNLGQGPELLIRYENEEAVDDSQLPKDRFSAERLKGVDSTLKIQPAELGDSAVYLCASSLGDTQYFGPGTRLTVL.

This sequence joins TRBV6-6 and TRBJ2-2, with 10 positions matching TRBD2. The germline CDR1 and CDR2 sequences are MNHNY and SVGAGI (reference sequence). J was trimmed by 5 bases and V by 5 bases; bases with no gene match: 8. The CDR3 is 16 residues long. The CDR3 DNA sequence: TGTGCCAGCAGTACCCGTAGCGGGAGGAGGACCGGGGAGCTGTTTTTT. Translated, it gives CASSTRSGRRTGELFF.